The clone carrying this TCR beta chain was seen just once. Its antigen is unknown. V trimming: 0 bases; J trimming: 7 bases; junction bases outside the gene matches: 9. Germline V gene data show CDR1 as SGDLS and CDR2 as YYNGEE. This CDR3 has 15 residues. Unsorted PBMC DNA sequencing spanned ten immunoSEQ deep assay plates. Clones were read by immunoSEQ multiplex PCR, and TCRdb kept only the in-frame ones, dropping some. The sample consists of 450,000 to 550,000 clones, about four fifths of them appearing once. These data come from a study of shared clonotypes between healthy human individuals. Findings and limits, study-wide: Depth of sequencing was expected to influence donor clonotype sharing. Limited genetic and exposure-history diversity came from having few donors.

V gene TRBV9 combines with J gene TRBJ2-5, with TRBD2 identical over 7 bases. The receptor's source is a woman in her 40s in good health. Some clones in this sample may be carry-over from other donors' samples. The specimen sequenced was PBMCs. CDR3 region: CASSVGTRPGGTQYF. In DNA form, the CDR3 reads TGTGCCAGCAGCGTAGGGACTAGACCTGGGGGGACCCAGTACTTC.